This T cell receptor beta chain originates from a study of shared clonotypes between healthy human individuals. On the study more broadly: Per-donor plates numbered three CD4 naive, three CD4 memory, two CD8 naive and one CD8 memory.

Donors had no recently reported acute infections or vaccinations and were HIV-negative. As concerns this clone: The antigen is undetermined.

Study-level results: Lower generation probabilities were found for non-shared clonotypes than for those shared by all four donors.

This CDR3 region has 15 residues. Germline lookup yields CDR1 MNHEY and CDR2 SVGAGI. The V end lost 6 bases, the J end lost 1 base, and 15 bases lay between the germline ends. This table comes from immunoSEQ multiplex PCR, and its TCRdb copy is limited to in-frame clones, with some not included. The repertoire holds some 1 million clones, with approximately 70% as singletons. This chain connects TRBV6-5 to TRBJ1-2; possible D gene TRBD1, 6 bases. The receptor was derived from a young man in good health. Sequences were obtained from memory CD4+ T cells sorted from blood. The subset: CD45RA-negative fraction. CDR3 coding DNA: TGTGCCAGCAGCCTCGGGGGGGCGCTTAACTATGGCTACACCTTC. It is translated as CASSLGGALNYGYTF.